The rows below give T cell receptor beta chains drawn from one sample of a study of blood T cells in healthy people across ages. MiXCR was run by TCRdb on the 5' RACE reads, yielding one entry per CDR3 protein. The table includes approximately 800,000 distinct CDR3 sequences, around 25% detected once. The same data also went into a second study, on T cells of mothers and their children.

The sequencing sample was made of blood. The source is a boy younger than 18 in good health. Each CDR3 is given with its conserved first and last residue. D genes are given only for firm matches. Some rows mark clone size as missing; the rest say once, few, many or name a class of expanded clone.

TRBV7-6	TRBD1	few	TRBJ2-7	CASSRRQGSNEQYF	TGTGCCAGCAGCAGACGACAGGGGAGCAACGAGCAGTACTTC
TRBV28	NA	NA	TRBJ2-3	CASSLPPIPRLDTQYF	TGTGCCAGCAGTCTCCCCCCAATCCCTCGTTTGGATACGCAGTATTTT
TRBV5-1	TRBD2	NA	TRBJ2-5	CASSSHLAGQETQYF	TGCGCCAGCAGCTCACATCTAGCGGGACAAGAGACCCAGTACTTC
TRBV14	NA	NA	TRBJ1-3	CASSQSVLSSGNTIYF	TGTGCCAGCAGCCAGTCCGTTCTGAGCTCTGGAAACACCATATATTTT
TRBV2	TRBD1	NA	TRBJ2-7	CASSGDRDGLGASEQYF	TGTGCCAGCAGTGGCGACAGGGACGGTCTTGGGGCTAGCGAGCAGTACTTC
TRBV4-3	NA	few	TRBJ1-4	CASSQDSGYEKLFF	TGCGCCAGCAGCCAAGATTCAGGATATGAAAAACTGTTTTTT
TRBV29-1	NA	NA	TRBJ2-1	CSVDRRDLYNEQFF	TGCAGCGTTGATAGGCGGGATCTTTACAATGAGCAGTTCTTC
TRBV9	NA	few	TRBJ2-1	CASSVNNEQFF	TGTGCCAGCAGCGTGAACAATGAGCAGTTCTTC
TRBV7-8	NA	few	TRBJ2-1	CASSYPGPDDLSSYNEQFF	TGTGCCAGCAGCTACCCGGGACCGGACGATCTGAGCTCCTACAATGAGCAGTTCTTC
TRBV12-3/TRBV12-4	NA	NA	TRBJ1-3	CASSLSQNGRNTIYF	TGTGCCAGCAGTTTATCCCAAAACGGCCGAAACACCATATATTTT
TRBV6-5	NA	few	TRBJ2-7	CASSYEGRSYEQYF	TGTGCCAGCAGTTACGAGGGACGGAGCTACGAGCAGTACTTC
TRBV7-9	TRBD1	NA	TRBJ1-2	CASSSYRGGDGYTF	TGTGCCAGCAGCTCATACAGGGGGGGAGATGGCTACACCTTC
TRBV4-3	NA	few	TRBJ2-1	CASSLMSTAAEQFF	TGCGCCAGCAGCCTCATGTCGACGGCGGCGGAGCAGTTCTTC
TRBV7-9	TRBD2	NA	TRBJ2-7	CASDTLAGGPHEQYF	TGTGCCAGCGATACCCTAGCGGGAGGGCCCCACGAGCAGTACTTC